The sequence of this T cell receptor (beta chain) was determined in a study of T cells after yellow fever vaccination. MiXCR, run by TCRdb on the 5' RACE reads, gives a single entry per CDR3 protein. The sample lists roughly 330,000 distinct CDR3 sequences, around 3.9% seen once, with roughly 24% in the top ten. This clonotype was seen ten or more times. Its antigen is currently unknown. There are 14 residues in the CDR3. Germline loops: CDR1 SEHNR, CDR2 FQNEAQ (reference sequence). V lost 4 bases, J lost 5 bases, and 13 bases lay in between. The study's findings and limits: Booster samples showed a return of most primary-vaccination clones (around 96% CD4, 88% CD8).

The clonotype comes from a man aged 18 to 29 who received the YFV17D yellow fever vaccine. The sequences come from PBMCs, collected 5 days after the yellow fever booster vaccination. V and J are TRBV7-9 and TRBJ2-3; tentatively, D is TRBD2 (6 bases). The CDR3 region is CASSSRLDQDTQYF. The CDR3 DNA is TGTGCCAGCAGCTCCCGACTAGATCAAGATACGCAGTATTTT.